This T cell receptor beta chain was captured by sequencing in a study of blood T cell repertoires in COVID-19 (dated by TCRdb to about 2020). Regarding the study in general: Samples covering the acute and convalescent phases of COVID-19 were provided by collaborators in the United States, Italy and Spain. Where HLA class I and class II types were available, the types were taken from metadata supplied by the sample provider, not from assay-based typing. A freely available public database, intended as a resource for researchers studying the immune response to SARS-CoV-2, is where the repertoires were released. The samples were drawn from two sources: the first 160 participants of the ongoing ImmuneRACE study, and over 950 subjects contributed by 6 global collaborators. Deeply sampled blood TCRbeta repertoires from subjects exposed to, actively infected with, or recovered from COVID-19 were included in the dataset. The prospective study material was composed of cDNA or gDNA derived from T cells, B-cell-depleted T cells, or PBMCs. The sample metadata nearly always contained a de-identified subject ID, COVID-19 status, age in years and sex.

Spanning cysteine to phenylalanine, the CDR3 consists of 14 amino acids. The sequence is cut down to CDR3 DNA, 42 bases in frame from base 1. The trim is 0 bases for V and 4 bases for J, with a gap of 11 bases between the germline ends. CDR1 SGHRS and CDR2 YFSETQ were looked up in the germline V gene. Participants in the prospective study were enrolled through a virtual design, were aged roughly 18 to 100 years, and lived in roughly 24 United States geographic areas. In the prospective study, cohorts were assigned on the basis of participant-reported clinical history obtained from a screening survey and a study questionnaire. For ImmuneRACE Cohort 3, a participant was defined as recovered based on two consecutive negative NP/OP PCR tests, clearance by a healthcare professional, or resolution of symptoms. In the prospective study, mobile phlebotomists collected whole blood, serum and a nasopharyngeal or oropharyngeal swab from each participant. Participants in the prospective study had the option to provide additional blood draws and questionnaires over a 2-month period. Blood samples from the prospective study were shipped frozen or at room temperature prior to DNA extraction.

Paper-wide results and their limitations: Clinical and demographic metadata were provided uncurated, with the amount varying by source and participant.

TCRbeta CDR3 regions were amplified from genomic DNA using the immunoSEQ Assay, a bias-controlled multiplex PCR. Per the source publication's procedure: The number of nucleated cells in each sample was estimated by amplification of reference gene primers within the assay. Sequence reads were collapsed and filtered to measure the absolute abundance of every unique TCRbeta CDR3 rearrangement. Productive Simpson clonality was computed per sample as the square root of Simpson's diversity index over productive rearrangements. TCRdb took this table from immuneACCESS and kept in-frame rearrangements with V and J called. Such tables lack part of the clones; where checked against another copy, unresolved V genes explain under half of the gap, and the rest is unexplained. That table gives V, J and clone size, and the DNA gave D and trimming. This sample comprises 180,000 or so clones, around 81% of them detected only once. The biggest ten clones account for approximately 7.9% of the sample.

Remarks on this clone: There is no known antigen for this receptor. No base quality information exists; no much larger clone differs at one position. Other DNA sequences in this specimen translate into the identical CDR3.

Sequenced input: PBMCs or T cells enriched from blood (not recorded which). This receptor was obtained from a man aged 40-55 years who had recovered from COVID-19. This chain joins TRBV5-1 to TRBJ2-7; TRBD2 could be the D gene, as 6 bases match. CDR3 sequence: CASSLEGLTYEQYF. The DNA is as follows: TGCGCCAGCAGCTTGGAGGGACTCACTTACGAGCAGTACTTC.